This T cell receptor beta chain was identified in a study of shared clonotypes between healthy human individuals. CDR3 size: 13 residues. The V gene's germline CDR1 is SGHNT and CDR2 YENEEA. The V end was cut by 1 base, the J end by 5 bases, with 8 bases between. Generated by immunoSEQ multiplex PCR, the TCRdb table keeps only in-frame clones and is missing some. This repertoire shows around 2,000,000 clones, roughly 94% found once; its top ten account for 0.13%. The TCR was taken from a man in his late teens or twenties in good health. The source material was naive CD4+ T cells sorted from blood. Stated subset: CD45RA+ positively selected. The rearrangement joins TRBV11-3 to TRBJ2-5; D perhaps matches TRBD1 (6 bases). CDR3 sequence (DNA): TGTGCCAGCAGCTTAGGGGGGCCGGAGACCCAGTACTTC. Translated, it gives CASSLGGPETQYF. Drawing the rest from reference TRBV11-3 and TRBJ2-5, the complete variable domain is EAGVVQSPRYKIIEKKQPVAFWCNPISGHNTLYWYLQNLGQGPELLIRYENEEAVDDSQLPKDRFSAERLKGVDSTLKIQPAELGDSAVYLCASSLGGPETQYFGPGTRLLVL.